These T cell receptor beta chains were read from a single sample in a study of control samples from healthy donors and cancer patients. TCRdb's table, derived via immunoSEQ multiplex PCR, lists solely in-frame clones and lacks some. Of tens of thousands of clones in the sample, 65% to 85% were seen once. Material: PBMCs. Receptor source: an older man with lung cancer. Each CDR3 is given with its conserved first and last residue. The D gene is left open where the match is weak. Rows may omit the clone size; those that give it use once, few, many or a size class.

clone_size	v_call	d_call	j_call	cdr3_aa	cdr3_nt
-	TRBV4-3	-	TRBJ2-7	CASSQERGRGEQYF	TGCGCCAGCAGCCAAGAACGAGGGCGCGGCGAGCAGTACTTC
-	TRBV10-1	-	TRBJ2-7	CASSFAIWVFLSYEQYF	TGCGCCAGCAGCTTCGCTATTTGGGTCTTTCTCTCCTACGAGCAGTACTTC
-	TRBV6-6	-	TRBJ2-7	CASRDGSLKLYEQYF	TGTGCCAGCAGGGACGGGAGTCTCAAACTCTACGAGCAGTACTTC
-	TRBV15	-	TRBJ2-7	CATRRDGEQYF	TGTGCCACCAGGAGGGATGGCGAGCAGTACTTC
-	TRBV7-9	-	TRBJ2-2	CASTAGPTGELFF	TGTGCCAGCACGGCGGGCCCCACCGGGGAGCTGTTTTTT
once	TRBV18	-	TRBJ1-1	CASSPPGVNTEAFF	TGTGCCAGCTCACCACCAGGGGTGAACACTGAAGCTTTCTTT
-	TRBV4-2	TRBD1	TRBJ1-1	CASSQVDRGWDTEAFF	TGTGCCAGCAGCCAAGTTGACAGGGGGTGGGACACTGAAGCTTTCTTT
-	TRBV4-2	TRBD1	TRBJ1-2	CASSQPDRVDGYTF	TGTGCCAGCAGCCAACCCGACAGGGTGGACGGCTACACCTTC
few	TRBV6-5	-	TRBJ1-1	CASSTLQGGAFF	TGTGCCAGCAGTACCTTACAGGGCGGAGCTTTCTTT
-	TRBV12-1	-	TRBJ1-6	CASSATGTEYNSPLHF	TGTGCCAGCAGCGCGACCGGGACAGAGTATAATTCACCCCTCCACTTT
-	TRBV27	-	TRBJ2-1	CASSLTEIGEQFF	TGTGCCAGCAGTTTAACGGAGATAGGGGAGCAGTTCTTC
-	TRBV18	TRBD2	TRBJ2-2	CASSPIRLAGDTGELFF	TGTGCCAGCTCACCGATCAGGCTAGCGGGGGACACCGGGGAGCTGTTTTTT
-	TRBV3-1/TRBV3-2	-	TRBJ2-7	CASSFGAYEQYF	TGTGCCAGCAGCTTCGGGGCCTACGAGCAGTACTTC